This T cell receptor beta chain was observed in a study of blood T cell repertoires in COVID-19. Assay: immunoSEQ multiplex PCR; the TCRdb copy retains only in-frame clones and omits some. The data contain nearly 25,000 clones, 75% to 85% of them singletons. The V gene end was trimmed by 0 bases and the J gene end by 0 bases; junction bases not matched to a gene: 17. Per germline, CDR1 LGHNA and CDR2 YSLEER. This CDR3 region has 22 residues. The specimen was peripheral blood. This TCR was recovered from a human donor in a cohort sampled during active COVID-19. V usage is TRBV4-3 and J usage is TRBJ2-5; TRBD2 matches at 12 bases. The CDR3 DNA follows: TGCGCCAGCAGCCAAGAAAGCGGAAAGCCCCGGACTAGCGGGACGTACCAAGAGACCCAGTACTTC. Residues: CASSQESGKPRTSGTYQETQYF.